The entry below describes one TCR beta chain. V lost 6 bases and J lost 4; bases outside the gene matches: 6. The V gene's germline CDR1 is MNHNY and CDR2 SVGAGI (reference sequence). This CDR3 comprises 16 residues. An equimolar mix of two oligonucleotides served as the beta constant-region primer for TRBC1 and TRBC2. MiXCR, applied by TCRdb to the UMI-ligation and nested PCR reads, yields one record per CDR3 protein. This sample carries over 75,000 distinct CDR3 sequences, around 12% of them seen once, and the ten largest clones take about 0.93%. The data are from a study of naive and memory T cell subsets.

Input material: central memory CD4+ T cells from blood. This clonotype was obtained from a human donor in good health. The gene calls are TRBV6-6 and TRBJ2-6; 10 bases are a match to TRBD1. The CDR3 sequence: CASSKDRGTGANVLTF. DNA for the CDR3: TGTGCCAGCAGCAAGGACAGGGGGACCGGGGCCAACGTCCTGACTTTC.